Below, 22 T cell receptor beta chains from the same sample are listed, as sequenced in a study of blood T cell repertoires in COVID-19. Clones were read by immunoSEQ multiplex PCR, and TCRdb kept only the in-frame ones, dropping some. The data contain about 80,000 clones, roughly four fifths of them singletons. Material: peripheral blood. Receptors originate from a woman aged 70 to 79 with acute or convalescent COVID-19.

This chain uses TRBV2 with TRBJ2-5, with a tentative D call TRBD1 (6 bases). From germline, CDR1 is SNHLY and CDR2 FYNNEI. CDR3 length: 14 amino acids. Trimming took 6 bases from V and 1 from J, leaving 12 bases between them. The CDR3 bases are TGTGCCAGCAGCGCCGACAGGATCCAAGAGACCCAGTACTTC. It is translated as CASSADRIQETQYF.

In this sample, this clone turned up a few times. The genes are TRBV5-1 and TRBJ1-1; tentative D call: TRBD1 (5 bases). The CDR3 covers 14 residues. Germline-derived CDR1 and CDR2 are SGHRS and YFSETQ. V was pared by 3 bases and J by 6 bases, with 15 bases between. The CDR3 DNA reads TGCGCCAGCAGCTCGAGGGGAGGGGTACCTGAAGCTTTCTTT. It yields the protein CASSSRGGVPEAFF.

The rearrangement uses TRBV14 and TRBJ2-6; tentative D call: TRBD1 (6 bases). Germline V gene data show CDR1 as SGHDN and CDR2 as FVKESK. This CDR3 contains 16 residues. The germline V and J ends were trimmed by 4 bases and 0 bases, with 10 bases remaining between them. DNA of the CDR3: TGTGCCAGCAGCCTATCAGGGGCCTCTGGGGCCAACGTCCTGACTTTC. Translating gives CASSLSGASGANVLTF. The full variable domain, its missing parts supplied by reference TRBV14 and TRBJ2-6, is EAGVTQFPSHSVIEKGQTVTLRCDPISGHDNLYWYRRVMGKEIKFLLHFVKESKQDESGMPNNRFLAERTGGTYSTLKVQPAELEDSGVYFCASSLSGASGANVLTFGAGSRLTVL.

The V and J genes are TRBV3-1 (or the pseudogene TRBV3-2) and TRBJ2-7; 9 nucleotides line up with TRBD1. Germline CDR1 LGHDT, CDR2 YNNKEL (reference sequence). This CDR3 contains 15 residues. J lost 3 bases, V lost 5 bases, and 8 bases had no gene match. CDR3 coding DNA: TGTGCCAGCAGCGCCTCAGACAGGGGGGGCTACGAGCAGTACTTC. Protein sequence: CASSASDRGGYEQYF.

The chain combines TRBV5-1 with TRBJ1-2, with D possibly being TRBD1 (5 bases). The germline V and J ends were trimmed by 0 bases and 8 bases, with 8 bases remaining between them. This CDR3 comprises 12 residues. Per germline, CDR1 SGHRS and CDR2 YFSETQ. The CDR3 coding sequence is TGCGCCAGCAGCTTGGCCTGGGGCGGCTACACCTTC. This translates into CASSLAWGGYTF.

The chain combines TRBV5-6 with TRBJ2-1; 7 nucleotides line up with TRBD1. Germline CDR1 is SGHDT and CDR2 is YYEEEE. The CDR3 loop spans 13 amino acids. Trimming took 4 bases from V and 8 from J; bases not matched to a gene: 6. The CDR3 protein is CASSGDRGHEQFF. CDR3 in DNA: TGTGCCAGCAGCGGGGATAGGGGGCATGAGCAGTTCTTC.

The chain joins TRBV27 to TRBJ2-1; 11 bases map to TRBD2. V was pared by 7 bases and J by 4 bases, with 12 bases of the junction left unmatched. Germline lookup yields CDR1 MNHEY and CDR2 SMNVEV (reference sequence). The CDR3 is 17 amino acids. CDR3 coding DNA: TGTGCCAGCACCGCTTCCTACCTAGCGGGGGGTTACAATGAGCAGTTCTTC. Protein product: CASTASYLAGGYNEQFF.

The chain has TRBV7-6 and TRBJ2-5; possibly TRBD1 for D (6 bases). CDR1 is SGHVS and CDR2 is FNYEAQ in the germline V gene. The CDR3 covers 16 residues. V was trimmed by 0 bases and J by 2 bases, leaving 13 bases between them. CDR3 bases: TGTGCCAGCAGCTTAGCGCTGGCACAGGGTCAAGAGACCCAGTACTTC. Protein sequence: CASSLALAQGQETQYF.

V is TRBV14 and J is TRBJ1-6; 7 bases are shared with TRBD1. CDR1 SGHDN and CDR2 FVKESK come from the germline V gene. V dropped 3 bases and J dropped 7; count of bases not matched to a gene: 12. This CDR3 has 17 residues. This CDR3 is CASSHQGTAGGNSPLHF. The DNA for the CDR3 is TGTGCCAGCAGCCACCAAGGGACAGCGGGGGGAAATTCACCCCTCCACTTT.

V usage is TRBV6-5 and J usage is TRBJ2-7, with a possible D match to TRBD1 (5 bases). CDR1 is MNHEY and CDR2 is SVGAGI in the germline V gene. V shed 0 bases and J shed 2 bases, with 8 bases lying between them. This CDR3 has 14 residues. The CDR3 coding sequence is TGTGCCAGCAGTTACTCGTCAGGGCCCTACGAGCAGTACTTC. Its translation is CASSYSSGPYEQYF.

The chain has TRBV2 and TRBJ1-1; maybe TRBD1 (5 bases). Germline CDR1 reads SNHLY; CDR2 reads FYNNEI. The CDR3 has 14 amino acids. Deletions cut 1 base from V and 6 bases from J, with 12 bases between. CDR3 DNA: TGTGCCAGCAGTGAAGGTCGGGGGACCGCTGAAGCTTTCTTT. Translated, it gives CASSEGRGTAEAFF.

This clone was detected only once. The chain has TRBV30 and TRBJ2-6, with D perhaps matching TRBD1 (5 bases). Trimming cost V 5 bases and J 4 bases, with 12 bases left between them. This CDR3 is 14 amino acids long. Germline V gene lookup returns CDR1 GTSNPN and CDR2 SVGIG (reference sequence). The DNA for the CDR3 is TGTGCCTGGGGGGAAGGGGTCGGGGCCAACGTCCTGACTTTC. Translated, it gives CAWGEGVGANVLTF.

CDR3 protein: CASSEQGIAGNTIYF. The CDR3 coding sequence is TGCGCCAGCAGCGAACAGGGGATCGCTGGAAACACCATATATTTT. V usage is TRBV5-1 and J usage is TRBJ1-3, with TRBD1 identical over 7 bases. CDR1 is SGHRS and CDR2 is YFSETQ in the germline V gene. This CDR3 has 15 amino acids. V trimming: 4 bases; J trimming: 2 bases; junction bases outside the gene matches: 6.

The V gene is TRBV5-1, the J gene TRBJ2-3; 7 positions agree with TRBD2. CDR3 length equals 19 residues. The V gene's germline CDR1 is SGHRS and CDR2 YFSETQ. Germline trimming cut 1 base from V and 2 bases from J; bases unmatched to any gene: 16. The CDR3 is CASSLYSGLSGSTTDTQYF. The CDR3 DNA is TGCGCCAGCAGCTTGTATTCGGGCCTTAGCGGGTCAACCACAGATACGCAGTATTTT.

V is TRBV5-1 and J is TRBJ2-5; 10 nucleotides align to TRBD2. This CDR3 has 16 amino acids. The V gene end was trimmed by 3 bases and the J gene end by 5 bases; junction bases not matched to a gene: 10. The V gene's germline CDR1 is SGHRS and CDR2 YFSETQ. As DNA, the CDR3 is TGCGCCAGCAGCTCCTCGGTACTAGCGGGATCGGAGACCCAGTACTTC. Its translation is CASSSSVLAGSETQYF.

The table lists this clone with a count of one. V is TRBV10-3 and J is TRBJ1-5; D unresolved. Trimming stripped 4 bases from V and 4 bases from J, with 11 bases between. Germline CDR1 ENHRY, CDR2 SYGVKD. The CDR3 extends over 14 amino acids. CDR3 DNA sequence: TGTGCCATCAGTGGGGGAGAACAAAATCAGCCCCAGCATTTT. This gives the protein CAISGGEQNQPQHF.

The chain combines TRBV19 with TRBJ1-5; no firm D call. Trimming pared 3 bases from V and 3 bases from J, leaving 12 bases between. The CDR3 extends over 15 amino acids. CDR1 and CDR2 from the germline V gene are LNHDA and SQIVND (reference sequence). CDR3 coding DNA: TGTGCCAGTAGTATTTCACCCATACTCAATCAGCCCCAGCATTTT. It specifies CASSISPILNQPQHF.

The chain couples TRBV11-2 to TRBJ1-5; weak D call: TRBD1 (5 bases). Germline V lookup: CDR1 SGHAT, CDR2 FQNNGV. Between the trimmed V and J ends, which lost 5 bases and 5 bases, there was a span of 16 bases. The CDR3 is 15 amino acids. CDR3 loop: CASSQSRGPYQPQHF. CDR3 in DNA: TGTGCCAGCAGCCAATCAAGGGGCCCCTATCAGCCCCAGCATTTT.

The V and J genes are TRBV3-1 (or the pseudogene TRBV3-2) and TRBJ1-2, with 9 bases fitting TRBD1. Losses at the gene ends were 2 bases for V and 4 bases for J; bases not matched to a gene: 2. CDR1 is LGHDT and CDR2 is YNNKEL in the germline V gene (reference sequence). This CDR3 comprises 14 residues. CDR3 DNA sequence: TGTGCCAGCAGCCAAACAGGGGGCTCCTATGGCTACACCTTC. This codes for CASSQTGGSYGYTF.

Points on this clone: One end of the junction does not line up with germline, which may come from a read error. This rearrangement joins TRBV4-2 to TRBJ2-7, with D perhaps matching TRBD2 (5 bases). The CDR3 is 13 residues long. Germline lookup yields CDR1 LGHNA and CDR2 YNFKEQ. The CDR3 spells CASGQDPRDEQYF. CDR3 sequence (DNA): TGTGCCAGCGGCCAAGACCCGCGGGACGAGCAGTACTTC.

The chain recombines TRBV7-8 with TRBJ1-2, with 8 bases fitting TRBD1. Looked up from germline, CDR1 is SGHVS and CDR2 is FQNEAQ. V lost 5 bases and J lost 6; bases outside the gene matches: 8. There are 14 residues in the CDR3. CDR3 nucleotides: TGTGCCAGCAGCGTGGACAGGGAAGTTGATGGCTACACCTTC. The encoded protein is CASSVDREVDGYTF. Full variable domain (outside the CDR3, taken from reference TRBV7-8 and TRBJ1-2): GAGVSQSPRYKVAKRGQDVALRCDPISGHVSLFWYQQALGQGPEFLTYFQNEAQLDKSGLPSDRFFAERPEGSVSTLKIQRTQQEDSAVYLCASSVDREVDGYTFGSGTRLTVV.

This chain uses TRBV5-6 with TRBJ2-1; 7 bases fit TRBD2. Germline V gene data show CDR1 as SGHDT and CDR2 as YYEEEE. The CDR3 consists of 13 residues. V lost 1 base, J lost 12 bases, and 7 bases stayed unmatched. CDR3 amino acids: CASSLTRTRRQFF. The CDR3 nucleotides read TGTGCCAGCAGCTTGACTCGGACTAGGAGGCAGTTCTTC.